These 13 T cell receptor beta chains were all obtained from the same sample, sequenced in a study of shared T cell receptors in the human thymus. TCRdb keeps only in-frame clones here, not all; method: immunoSEQ multiplex PCR. In the table there are 55,000 to 80,000 clones, about 95% of which are singletons. The sequenced material came from thymocytes. The receptors were sampled from a human donor.

This clone has just one count. The V gene is TRBV6-5, the J gene TRBJ2-7; D gene ambiguous. There are 9 residues in the CDR3. V was cut by 10 bases and J by 0 bases, with 1 base left in between. CDR1 is MNHEY, CDR2 SVGAGI, per germline. The CDR3 loop reads CANSYEQYF. CDR3 nucleotides: TGTGCCAACTCCTACGAGCAGTACTTC.

J is TRBJ2-1 and V is TRBV14; 9 bases are shared with TRBD1. Trimming at V came to 4 bases and at J to 3 bases, leaving 4 bases not matched to a gene. Germline V lookup: CDR1 SGHDN, CDR2 FVKESK. The CDR3 sequence is 15 residues long. CDR3 in DNA: TGTGCCAGCAGCCCGGAGACAGGGGGCTACAATGAGCAGTTCTTC. Translated: CASSPETGGYNEQFF.

The chain uses TRBV5-6 and TRBJ2-5; tentative D call: TRBD2 (5 bases). The germline gives CDR1 SGHDT, CDR2 YYEEEE. V was clipped by 4 bases and J by 5 bases, with 18 bases between them. The CDR3 runs to 15 residues. In nucleotides, the CDR3 is TGTGCCAGCAGCCCCAGTGGACGGGGAGACGAGACCCAGTACTTC. This codes for CASSPSGRGDETQYF.

The chain combines TRBV14 with TRBJ2-1; TRBD1 or TRBD2 may be the D gene (6 bases each). Trimming took 5 bases from V and 1 from J, leaving 18 bases between them. Germline V lookup: CDR1 SGHDN, CDR2 FVKESK. The CDR3 runs 17 residues. The CDR3 sequence is CASSGLQGLVSYNEQFF. CDR3 in DNA: TGTGCCAGCAGCGGACTACAGGGTTTGGTTTCCTACAATGAGCAGTTCTTC.

The chain carries TRBV12-1 and TRBJ2-1. TRBV12-1 is designated a pseudogene. The CDR3 spans 17 residues. CDR3 amino acids: CASSLGGGRKFYNEQFF. The CDR3 nucleotides are TGTGCCAGCAGCTTGGGTGGGGGGCGGAAATTCTACAATGAGCAGTTCTTC.

The V call is TRBV7-2, the J call TRBJ2-5; tentatively, D is TRBD1 (6 bases). Trimming stripped 2 bases from V and 5 bases from J, with 15 bases between. The CDR3 length is 15 residues. Germline V gene lookup returns CDR1 SGHTA and CDR2 FQGNSA. This CDR3 is CASSLNTGMEETQYF. For the CDR3, the DNA is TGTGCCAGCAGCTTAAATACAGGGATGGAGGAGACCCAGTACTTC.

The chain carries TRBV6-1 and TRBJ1-1; D is unclear. Trimming removed 1 base from V and 10 bases from J, with 19 bases in between. In germline, CDR1 is MNHNS, CDR2 SASEGT. The CDR3 spans 15 residues. CDR3 nucleotides: TGTGCCAGCAGTGAAGATCTTAATTGGGCAGGTCCAGCTTTCTTT. Protein: CASSEDLNWAGPAFF.

The chain uses TRBV13 and TRBJ1-4; D not resolved. V was cut by 4 bases and J by 7 bases, with 22 bases left in between. CDR1 PRHDT and CDR2 FYEKMQ come from the germline V gene (reference sequence). This CDR3 is 17 amino acids long. The CDR3 coding sequence is TGTGCCAGCAGCTCCGGAGGTGGCGGAGGCCCAACTGAAAAACTGTTTTTT. This translates into CASSSGGGGGPTEKLFF.

CDR3 protein: CASSSRQAPNSPLHF. The CDR3 DNA sequence: TGTGCCAGCAGCTCCAGACAGGCCCCTAATTCACCCCTCCACTTT. The chain recombines TRBV11-2 with TRBJ1-6; the D gene is possibly TRBD1 (6 bases). The CDR3 has 15 residues. Germline V lookup: CDR1 SGHAT, CDR2 FQNNGV. V dropped 4 bases and J dropped 6 bases, with 13 bases sitting between them.

This chain uses TRBV28 with TRBJ2-2; no firm D call. Germline CDR1 MDHEN, CDR2 SYDVKM. Deletions cut 1 base from V and 4 bases from J, with 13 bases between. The CDR3 is made up of 16 amino acids. The CDR3 here is CASSLYKKIFTGELFF. The DNA of the CDR3 is TGTGCCAGCAGTTTATACAAAAAAATATTCACCGGGGAGCTGTTTTTT.

The gene calls are TRBV29-1 and TRBJ2-4, with 9 bases aligning to TRBD1. The V gene's germline CDR1 is SQVTM and CDR2 ANQGSEA. With V trimmed by 7 bases and J by 3 bases, 4 bases remained unmatched. The CDR3 length is 13 residues. The CDR3 sequence: CSAWTGDKNIQYF. The CDR3 nucleotides read TGCAGCGCCTGGACAGGGGACAAAAACATTCAGTACTTC.

The rearrangement links TRBV10-3 to TRBJ1-2; D not resolved. There are 13 residues in the CDR3. V gave up 7 bases and J gave up 2 bases, with 11 bases separating them. In germline, CDR1 is ENHRY, CDR2 SYGVKD. The CDR3 spells CAITGKGNYGYTF. The CDR3 DNA reads as TGTGCCATCACCGGGAAGGGAAACTATGGCTACACCTTC.

With respect to this clone: One junction end does not reproduce the germline sequence, and a read error may be involved. The gene calls are TRBV5-1 and TRBJ2-7; 9 bases map to TRBD1. This CDR3 spans 12 amino acids. Per the germline V gene, CDR1 is SGHRS and CDR2 is YFSETQ. The CDR3 reads CASSLGQGDWGF. The CDR3, as DNA: TGCGCCAGCAGCTTGGGACAGGGGGATTGGGGCTTC.